These 14 T cell receptor beta chains were sequenced from one sample in a study of shared clonotypes between healthy human individuals. This table comes from immunoSEQ multiplex PCR, and its TCRdb copy is limited to in-frame clones, with some not included. The sample consists of around 1.6 million clones, 95% to 99% of them appearing once. Sequences were obtained from naive CD4+ T cells sorted from blood. The subset was: CD45RA+ positively selected. These receptors came from a man aged 25 to 40 in good health.

The V gene is TRBV19, the J gene TRBJ2-1; 10 bases match TRBD2. The CDR3 extends over 15 amino acids. V lost 7 bases, J lost 3 bases, and 6 bases stayed unmatched. Germline CDR1 LNHDA, CDR2 SQIVND (reference sequence). The CDR3, as DNA: TGTGCCAGTACCCGCTCTAGCGGGGGCTACAATGAGCAGTTCTTC. Amino acids: CASTRSSGGYNEQFF.

The gene calls are TRBV5-6 and TRBJ1-3; D unresolved. The V gene lost 2 bases and the J gene lost 0 bases, with 6 bases spanning the gap. Germline V gene sequence: CDR1 SGHDT, CDR2 YYEEEE. The CDR3 sequence is 14 residues long. CDR3 sequence: CASSLRSSGNTIYF. In DNA form, the CDR3 reads TGTGCCAGCAGCTTACGGAGCTCTGGAAACACCATATATTTT.

The chain couples TRBV5-5 to TRBJ1-1; D ambiguous. V was clipped by 0 bases and J by 7 bases, with 10 bases between them. This CDR3 comprises 13 residues. Germline CDR1 is SGHKS and CDR2 is YYEKEE (reference sequence). The CDR3 bases are TGTGCCAGCAGCTTGGGGTGGGAGGTTGAAGCTTTCTTT. It is translated as CASSLGWEVEAFF.

CDR3 region: CASSELAGLNEQFF. The CDR3 DNA sequence: TGTGCCAGCAGTGAGCTAGCGGGACTCAATGAGCAGTTCTTC. The V gene is TRBV6-4, the J gene TRBJ2-1; 9 nucleotides align to TRBD2. With 3 bases clipped from V and 6 bases from J, the junction kept 3 bases outside the gene matches. The CDR3 extends over 14 amino acids. The germline V gene has CDR1 MRHNA and CDR2 SNTAGT.

The chain recombines TRBV10-3 with TRBJ2-5; the match to TRBD2 covers 12 bases. V shed 2 bases and J 4 bases; nucleotides not matched to a gene: 2. This CDR3 contains 15 residues. Germline-derived CDR1 and CDR2 are ENHRY and SYGVKD. CDR3 amino acids: CAISEALAGGETQYF. For the CDR3, the DNA is TGTGCCATCAGTGAGGCACTAGCGGGAGGAGAGACCCAGTACTTC.

The chain joins TRBV7-2 to TRBJ2-3, with D perhaps matching TRBD1 (6 bases). The CDR3 is made up of 15 amino acids. The germline CDR1 and CDR2 sequences are SGHTA and FQGNSA. The V and J ends lost 0 bases and 3 bases respectively, with 10 bases between them. The CDR3 reads CASSLARGFTDTQYF. In DNA, the CDR3 is TGTGCCAGCAGCTTAGCCAGGGGATTTACAGATACGCAGTATTTT. The whole variable domain, filled in from reference TRBV7-2 and TRBJ2-3, reads GAGVSQSPSNKVTEKGKDVELRCDPISGHTALYWYRQSLGQGLEFLIYFQGNSAPDKSGLPSDRFSAERTGGSVSTLTIQRTQQEDSAVYLCASSLARGFTDTQYFGPGTRLTVL.

This chain uses TRBV4-2 with TRBJ2-7; 8 nucleotides align to TRBD2. CDR1 is LGHNA, CDR2 YNFKEQ, per germline. The CDR3 runs 14 residues. The V and J ends lost 5 bases and 5 bases, in that order; junction bases with no gene match: 8. The CDR3 loop reads CASSATGTRDEQYF. The CDR3 DNA reads as TGTGCCAGCAGCGCAACCGGGACTAGGGACGAGCAGTACTTC.

The chain has TRBV5-6 and TRBJ1-2, with 8 bases matching TRBD1. The trim removed 3 bases at V and 0 bases at J, leaving 13 bases unmatched. Germline CDR1 and CDR2: SGHDT and YYEEEE. CDR3 size: 18 residues. Here the CDR3 DNA reads TGTGCCAGCAGCTCCGCCCGAGGACAGGGAAGAGCTAACTATGGCTACACCTTC. This encodes CASSSARGQGRANYGYTF.

The rearrangement joins TRBV18 to TRBJ2-7; possibly TRBD2 for D (5 bases). V was shortened by 3 bases and J by 4 bases, with 13 bases between the two germline ends. Germline CDR1 is KGHSH and CDR2 is LQKENI. CDR3 length: 14 residues. The CDR3 loop reads CASSPPGTRYEQYF. The CDR3 nucleotides read TGTGCCAGCTCACCCCCGGGAACTCGGTACGAGCAGTACTTC. Variable domain in full (rest from reference TRBV18 and TRBJ2-7): NAGVMQNPRHLVRRRGQEARLRCSPMKGHSHVYWYRQLPEEGLKFMVYLQKENIIDESGMPKERFSAEFPKEGPSILRIQQVVRGDSAAYFCASSPPGTRYEQYFGPGTRLTVT.

The CDR3 sequence is CASSVDGRVPSDTQYF. The DNA of the CDR3 is TGTGCCAGCAGCGTAGACGGACGGGTACCGTCAGATACGCAGTATTTT. The chain couples TRBV9 to TRBJ2-3; D not resolved. CDR3 size: 16 residues. V gave up 0 bases and J gave up 4 bases, with 15 bases separating them. Germline values: CDR1 SGDLS, CDR2 YYNGEE.

The rearrangement joins TRBV5-1 to TRBJ1-1, with unresolved D. Germline V gene data show CDR1 as SGHRS and CDR2 as YFSETQ. Trimming shortened V by 4 bases and J by 4 bases, and 11 bases separated the two germline ends. This CDR3 has 13 amino acids. Here the CDR3 reads CASSPSVGTEAFF. As DNA, the CDR3 is TGCGCCAGCAGCCCTAGCGTCGGCACTGAAGCTTTCTTT. Full variable domain (outside the CDR3, taken from reference TRBV5-1 and TRBJ1-1): KAGVTQTPRYLIKTRGQQVTLSCSPISGHRSVSWYQQTPGQGLQFLFEYFSETQRNKGNFPGRFSGRQFSNSRSEMNVSTLELGDSALYLCASSPSVGTEAFFGQGTRLTVV.

Points on this clone: At the DNA level, this CDR3 is encoded by other sequences in the same sample as well. The rearrangement joins TRBV5-1 to TRBJ2-2; D unresolved. This CDR3 is 14 amino acids long. Trimming left V 1 base short and J 3 bases short, with 7 bases between. Germline assignment: CDR1 SGHRS and CDR2 YFSETQ. The CDR3 is CASSLSGHTGELFF. CDR3 coding DNA: TGCGCCAGCAGCTTGTCAGGTCACACCGGGGAGCTGTTTTTT.

This clone was detected only once. Other DNA sequences in the sample encode the same CDR3. The chain links TRBV9 to TRBJ2-1; TRBD2 matches at 9 bases. V shed 4 bases, J shed 2 bases, and the junction held 7 bases outside the gene matches. The germline V gene encodes CDR1 SGDLS and CDR2 YYNGEE. This CDR3 comprises 16 residues. CDR3 region: CASSPRLAGPYNEQFF. Here the CDR3 DNA reads TGTGCCAGCAGCCCCCGGCTAGCGGGACCCTACAATGAGCAGTTCTTC.

With regard to this clone: The identical CDR3 is also encoded by other nucleotide sequences in the sample. The gene calls are TRBV20-1 and TRBJ2-5; D uncertain. Germline values: CDR1 DFQATT, CDR2 SNEGSKA (reference sequence). The V end lost 3 bases, the J end lost 0 bases, and 2 bases lay between the germline ends. The CDR3 has 11 amino acids. Written as DNA, the CDR3 is TGCAGTGCTAGCTACCAAGAGACCCAGTACTTC. Its translation is CSASYQETQYF.